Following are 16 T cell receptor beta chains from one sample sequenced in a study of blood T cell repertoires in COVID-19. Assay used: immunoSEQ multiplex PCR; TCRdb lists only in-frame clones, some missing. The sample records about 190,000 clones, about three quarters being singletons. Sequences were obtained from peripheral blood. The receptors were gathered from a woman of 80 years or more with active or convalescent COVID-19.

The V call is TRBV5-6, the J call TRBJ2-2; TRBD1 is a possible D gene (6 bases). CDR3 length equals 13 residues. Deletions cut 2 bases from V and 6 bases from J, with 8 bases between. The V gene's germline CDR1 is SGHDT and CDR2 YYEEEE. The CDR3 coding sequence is TGTGCCAGCAGCTTAACAGGGTCCGGGGAGCTGTTTTTT. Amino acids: CASSLTGSGELFF.

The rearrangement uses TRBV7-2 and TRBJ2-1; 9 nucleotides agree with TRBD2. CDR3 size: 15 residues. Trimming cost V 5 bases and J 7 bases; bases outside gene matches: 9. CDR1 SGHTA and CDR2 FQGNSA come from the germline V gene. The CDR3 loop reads CASSIVAGVHNEQFF. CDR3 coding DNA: TGTGCCAGCAGCATCGTAGCGGGGGTTCATAATGAGCAGTTCTTC. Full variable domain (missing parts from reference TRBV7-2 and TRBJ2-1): GAGVSQSPSNKVTEKGKDVELRCDPISGHTALYWYRQSLGQGLEFLIYFQGNSAPDKSGLPSDRFSAERTGGSVSTLTIQRTQQEDSAVYLCASSIVAGVHNEQFFGPGTRLTVL.

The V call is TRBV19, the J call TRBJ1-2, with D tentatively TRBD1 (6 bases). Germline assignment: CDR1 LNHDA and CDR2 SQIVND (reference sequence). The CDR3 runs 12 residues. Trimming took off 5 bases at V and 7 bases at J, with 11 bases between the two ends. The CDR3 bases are TGTGCCAGTAGTCCTAACAGGGCTGGCTACACCTTC. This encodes CASSPNRAGYTF.

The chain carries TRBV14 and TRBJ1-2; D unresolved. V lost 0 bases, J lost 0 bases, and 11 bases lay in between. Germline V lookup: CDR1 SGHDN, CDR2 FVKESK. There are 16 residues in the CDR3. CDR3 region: CASSQELGRSNYGYTF. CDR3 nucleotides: TGTGCCAGCAGCCAAGAGTTGGGCCGCTCTAACTATGGCTACACCTTC.

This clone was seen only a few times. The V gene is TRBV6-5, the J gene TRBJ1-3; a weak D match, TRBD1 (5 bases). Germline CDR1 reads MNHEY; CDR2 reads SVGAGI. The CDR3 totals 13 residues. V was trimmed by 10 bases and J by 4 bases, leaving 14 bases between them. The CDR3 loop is CATFDSTGNTIYF. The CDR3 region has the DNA TGTGCCACCTTTGACAGTACCGGAAACACCATATATTTT.

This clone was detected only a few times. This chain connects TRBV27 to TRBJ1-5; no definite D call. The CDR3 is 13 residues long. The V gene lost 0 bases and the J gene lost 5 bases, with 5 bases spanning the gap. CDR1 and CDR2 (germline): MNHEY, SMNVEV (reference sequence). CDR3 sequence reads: CASSLSSYQPQHF. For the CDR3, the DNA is TGTGCCAGCAGTTTATCTTCATATCAGCCCCAGCATTTT.

The CDR3 DNA reads TGTGCCAGCTCACCATATTACGAAAGCAGGGAAAATCAGCCCCAGCATTTT. Residues: CASSPYYESRENQPQHF. This chain joins TRBV18 and TRBJ1-5, with D possibly being TRBD1 (5 bases). The germline gives CDR1 KGHSH, CDR2 LQKENI. The CDR3 runs 17 residues. The V and J ends lost 2 bases and 4 bases respectively, with 18 bases between them.

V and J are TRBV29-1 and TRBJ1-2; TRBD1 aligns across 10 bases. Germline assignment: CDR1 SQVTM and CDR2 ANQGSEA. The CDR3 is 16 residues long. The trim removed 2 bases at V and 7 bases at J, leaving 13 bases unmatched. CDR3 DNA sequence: TGCAGCGTTGAATTAATGGGGACAGGGGTGTATGCTGGCTACACCTTC. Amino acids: CSVELMGTGVYAGYTF.

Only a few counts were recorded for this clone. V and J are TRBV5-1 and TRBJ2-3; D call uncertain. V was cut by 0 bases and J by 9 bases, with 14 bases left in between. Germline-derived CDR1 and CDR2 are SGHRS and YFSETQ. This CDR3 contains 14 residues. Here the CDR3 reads CASSLGGGTETQYF. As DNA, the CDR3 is TGCGCCAGCAGCTTGGGAGGCGGAACTGAGACGCAGTATTTT.

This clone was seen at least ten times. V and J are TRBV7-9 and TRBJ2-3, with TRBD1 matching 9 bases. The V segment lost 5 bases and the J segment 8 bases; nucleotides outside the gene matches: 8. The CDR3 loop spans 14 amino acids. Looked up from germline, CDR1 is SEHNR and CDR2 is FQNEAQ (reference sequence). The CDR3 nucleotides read TGTGCCAGCAGCGCGGGACAGGGAGCTGGTACGCAGTATTTT. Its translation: CASSAGQGAGTQYF. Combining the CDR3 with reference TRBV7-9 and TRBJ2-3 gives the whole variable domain DTGVSQNPRHKITKRGQNVTFRCDPISEHNRLYWYRQTLGQGPEFLTYFQNEAQLEKSRLLSDRFSAERPKGSFSTLEIQRTEQGDSAMYLCASSAGQGAGTQYFGPGTRLTVL.

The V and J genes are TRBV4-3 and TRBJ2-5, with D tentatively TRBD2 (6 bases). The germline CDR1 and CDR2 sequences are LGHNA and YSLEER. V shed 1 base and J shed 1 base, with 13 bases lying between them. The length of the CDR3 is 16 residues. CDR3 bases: TGCGCCAGCAGCCAAGGCCAAGGGAGGATCCAAGAGACCCAGTACTTC. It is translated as CASSQGQGRIQETQYF.

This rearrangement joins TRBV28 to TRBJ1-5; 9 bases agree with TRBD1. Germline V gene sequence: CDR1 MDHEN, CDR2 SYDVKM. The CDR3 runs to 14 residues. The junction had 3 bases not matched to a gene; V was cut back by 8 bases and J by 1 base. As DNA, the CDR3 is TGTGCCAGCCTGGGACAGGGAAGCAATCAGCCCCAGCATTTT. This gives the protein CASLGQGSNQPQHF.

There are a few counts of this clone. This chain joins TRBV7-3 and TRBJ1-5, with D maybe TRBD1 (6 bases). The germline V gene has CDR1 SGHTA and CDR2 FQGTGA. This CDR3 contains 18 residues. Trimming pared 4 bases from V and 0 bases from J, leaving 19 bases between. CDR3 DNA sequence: TGTGCCAGCAGCTACACTTACTGGACAGAAAATAGCAATCAGCCCCAGCATTTT. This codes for CASSYTYWTENSNQPQHF.

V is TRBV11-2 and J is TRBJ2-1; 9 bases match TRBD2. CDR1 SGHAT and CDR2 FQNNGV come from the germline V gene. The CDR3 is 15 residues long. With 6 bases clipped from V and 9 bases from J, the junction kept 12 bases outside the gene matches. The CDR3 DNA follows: TGTGCCAGCAGTAACGGGGCGGGGGGGCCGCTTGAGCAGTTCTTC. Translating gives CASSNGAGGPLEQFF.

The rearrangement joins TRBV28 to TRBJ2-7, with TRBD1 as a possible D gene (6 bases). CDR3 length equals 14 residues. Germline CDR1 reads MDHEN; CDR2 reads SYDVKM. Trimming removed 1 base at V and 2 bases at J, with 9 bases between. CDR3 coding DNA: TGTGCCAGCAGTTTATTCCAGGGGACCTACGAGCAGTACTTC. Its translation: CASSLFQGTYEQYF.

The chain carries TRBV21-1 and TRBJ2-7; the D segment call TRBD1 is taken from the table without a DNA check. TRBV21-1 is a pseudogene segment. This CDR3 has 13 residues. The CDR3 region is CASSTEHTYEQYF. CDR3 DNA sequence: TGTGCCAGCAGCACAGAACACACCTACGAGCAGTACTTC.